One sample yielded the 26 T cell receptor beta chains listed below, sequenced in a study of cytomegalovirus exposure and HLA in healthy donors (dated by TCRdb to the late 2010s). The method was the immunoSEQ multiplex PCR assay. The multiplex PCR relied on a mix of 60 forward primers for TCR Vbeta segments and 13 reverse primers for TCR Jbeta segments. TCRdb mirrors the immuneACCESS table, restricted to in-frame sequences. Some clones are absent from its copies; in checked studies, under half trace to an unresolved V gene, and the reason for the others is unknown. The sample's table lists a count of over 100,000 clones. The ten largest clones represent roughly 3.7% of the sample. Material: PBMCs. The receptors derive from a man aged 30-40 years in good health and CMV-seronegative.

The chain carries TRBV2 and TRBJ2-5; 10 nucleotides match TRBD1. The V segment lost 6 bases and the J segment 5 bases; nucleotides outside the gene matches: 3. The CDR3 length is 13 residues. Germline CDR1 and CDR2: SNHLY and FYNNEI. The CDR3: CASSDRGRETQYF. The DNA of the CDR3 is TGTGCCAGCAGCGACAGGGGGCGTGAGACCCAGTACTTC.

The rearrangement links TRBV6-5 to TRBJ2-1; tentatively, D is TRBD2 (6 bases). CDR1 is MNHEY, CDR2 SVGAGI, per germline. Trimming pared 5 bases from V and 7 bases from J, leaving 15 bases between. The CDR3 is made up of 14 amino acids. The CDR3 region has the DNA TGTGCCAGCAGTCCCGGGAGCCTGGGGAATGAGCAGTTCTTC. Translated, it gives CASSPGSLGNEQFF.

On this clone itself: One end of the junction fails to match germline, which may point to a read error. The chain recombines TRBV5-1 with TRBJ2-7; D might be TRBD1 (6 bases). Germline CDR1 is SGHRS and CDR2 is YFSETQ. The CDR3 consists of 13 residues. CDR3 residues: CASNLLQGSEQYF. CDR3 DNA: TGCGCCAGCAACTTGTTACAGGGTTCCGAGCAGTACTTC. Based on the CDR3 plus reference TRBV5-1 and TRBJ2-7, the full variable domain is KAGVTQTPRYLIKTRGQQVTLSCSPISGHRSVSWYQQTPGQGLQFLFEYFSETQRNKGNFPGRFSGRQFSNSRSEMNVSTLELGDSALYLCASNLLQGSEQYFGPGTRLTVT.

The chain employs TRBV18 and TRBJ1-2; D is unresolved. Per germline, CDR1 KGHSH and CDR2 LQKENI. CDR3 length: 13 residues. V lost 2 bases and J 5 bases, leaving 9 bases between the germline ends. CDR3 loop: CASSPSRDYGYTF. The CDR3 DNA reads TGTGCCAGCTCACCATCGAGGGATTATGGCTACACCTTC.

V usage is TRBV7-6 and J usage is TRBJ2-1; 7 nucleotides align to TRBD2. This CDR3 comprises 18 residues. The germline gives CDR1 SGHVS, CDR2 FNYEAQ. The ends lost 8 bases at V and 3 bases at J; junction bases unmatched: 19. In DNA, the CDR3 is TGTGCCAGCTCCCGACGGAATAATAACGGGGGGATCTACAATGAGCAGTTCTTC. The encoded protein is CASSRRNNNGGIYNEQFF.

The J gene is TRBJ2-3, the V gene TRBV30; TRBD2 aligns across 13 bases. Per the germline V gene, CDR1 is GTSNPN and CDR2 is SVGIG (reference sequence). This CDR3 spans 14 amino acids. V was pared by 6 bases and J by 6 bases, with 6 bases of the junction left unmatched. The CDR3 region has the DNA TGTGCCTGCACGGGACTAGCGGGGCAGGATACGCAGTATTTT. As protein: CACTGLAGQDTQYF.

The chain joins TRBV2 to TRBJ1-5; the D is unclear. Trimming removed 6 bases from V and 4 bases from J, with 16 bases in between. The CDR3 has 15 amino acids. Germline CDR1 is SNHLY and CDR2 is FYNNEI. Here the CDR3 reads CASRDFVGPNQPQHF. The CDR3 DNA sequence: TGTGCCAGCAGAGATTTCGTGGGCCCTAATCAGCCCCAGCATTTT.

V gene TRBV6-5 combines with J gene TRBJ2-2, with a weak D call TRBD2 (5 bases). V was cut by 5 bases and J by 6 bases, with 13 bases left in between. The CDR3 has 14 residues. The germline V gene encodes CDR1 MNHEY and CDR2 SVGAGI. CDR3 region: CASSRELGAGELFF. CDR3 DNA: TGTGCCAGCAGTCGGGAACTAGGCGCCGGGGAGCTGTTTTTT.

This chain links TRBV25-1 with TRBJ2-5, with a possible D match to TRBD2 (6 bases). CDR3 length: 14 residues. Germline CDR1 is MGHDK and CDR2 is SYGVNS. The V end was cut by 3 bases, the J end by 4 bases, with 12 bases between. The CDR3 region is CASSESGRIETQYF. DNA for the CDR3: TGTGCCAGCAGTGAGTCAGGGAGGATAGAGACCCAGTACTTC.

This chain links TRBV6-1 with TRBJ2-7, with D perhaps TRBD1 (6 bases). The V gene lost 4 bases and the J gene lost 1 base, with 8 bases spanning the gap. Per germline, CDR1 MNHNS and CDR2 SASEGT. There are 13 residues in the CDR3. CDR3 sequence (DNA): TGTGCCAGCAGTGGGACAGCGTCCTACGAGCAGTACTTC. Protein: CASSGTASYEQYF.

V and J are TRBV5-1 and TRBJ1-4; TRBD1 might be the D (6 bases). The V gene's germline CDR1 is SGHRS and CDR2 YFSETQ. The V end lost 4 bases, the J end lost 5 bases, and 12 bases lay between the germline ends. The CDR3 consists of 14 residues. Written as DNA, the CDR3 is TGCGCCAGCAGCCTGGAGGGGGGGAATGAAAAACTGTTTTTT. It is translated as CASSLEGGNEKLFF.

The genes are TRBV19 and TRBJ2-5; 7 positions match TRBD1. V trimming: 6 bases; J trimming: 3 bases; junction bases outside the gene matches: 1. This CDR3 contains 12 residues. CDR1 LNHDA and CDR2 SQIVND come from the germline V gene (reference sequence). The CDR3 DNA reads TGTGCCAGTAGGGACAGGAAAGAGACCCAGTACTTC. It yields the protein CASRDRKETQYF.

The chain recombines TRBV4-1 with TRBJ2-3; 7 bases align to TRBD1. Germline CDR1 MGHRA, CDR2 YSYEKL. This CDR3 is built from 15 residues. The junction had 4 bases not matched to a gene; V was cut back by 4 bases and J by 0 bases. This chain's CDR3 is CASSLGQSSTDTQYF. The CDR3 coding sequence is TGCGCCAGCAGCCTGGGACAGTCGAGCACAGATACGCAGTATTTT.

The chain employs TRBV13 and TRBJ2-4, with TRBD1 identical over 7 bases. This CDR3 comprises 21 residues. J lost 0 bases, V lost 4 bases, and 21 bases had no gene match. Germline loops: CDR1 PRHDT, CDR2 FYEKMQ (reference sequence). The CDR3: CASSSGAMTGHRGLAKNIQYF. As DNA, the CDR3 is TGTGCCAGCAGCTCAGGGGCCATGACAGGGCATCGAGGGCTAGCCAAAAACATTCAGTACTTC.

The rearrangement joins TRBV10-3 to TRBJ2-2; D possibly corresponds to TRBD1 (6 bases). Trimming pared 6 bases from V and 2 bases from J, leaving 13 bases between. Per germline, CDR1 ENHRY and CDR2 SYGVKD. This CDR3 comprises 15 residues. CDR3: CAIRAGAVNTGELFF. The CDR3, as DNA: TGTGCCATCAGAGCAGGGGCGGTAAACACCGGGGAGCTGTTTTTT.

The CDR3 here is CASSFREGGYTF. The DNA of the CDR3 is TGTGCCAGCAGCTTCCGGGAGGGAGGCTACACCTTC. This chain connects TRBV5-6 to TRBJ1-2; D is unresolved. The CDR3 is 12 amino acids. The germline gives CDR1 SGHDT, CDR2 YYEEEE. V was clipped by 2 bases and J by 8 bases, with 10 bases between them.

The chain recombines TRBV5-1 with TRBJ1-5, with a weak D call TRBD1 (5 bases). The V and J ends lost 0 bases and 2 bases respectively, with 9 bases between them. Germline assignment: CDR1 SGHRS and CDR2 YFSETQ. The CDR3 has 15 amino acids. The DNA for the CDR3 is TGCGCCAGCAGCTTGGAGGCGGGGGGCAATCAGCCCCAGCATTTT. This sequence encodes CASSLEAGGNQPQHF.

The rearrangement uses TRBV5-6 and TRBJ2-4, with D perhaps TRBD1 (5 bases). V was shortened by 4 bases and J by 0 bases, with 11 bases between the two germline ends. The CDR3 covers 15 residues. Germline lookup yields CDR1 SGHDT and CDR2 YYEEEE. DNA of the CDR3: TGTGCCAGCAGCGGGGCGGCGATAGCCAAAAACATTCAGTACTTC. It yields the protein CASSGAAIAKNIQYF.

The V call is TRBV18, the J call TRBJ2-2; the match to TRBD1 covers 10 bases. The CDR3 has 15 residues. The ends lost 3 bases at V and 6 bases at J; junction bases unmatched: 4. CDR1 and CDR2 from the germline V gene are KGHSH and LQKENI. The CDR3 bases are TGTGCCAGCTCACCGCGGACAGGGGGTCCCGGGGAGCTGTTTTTT. It specifies CASSPRTGGPGELFF.

The V call is TRBV7-9, the J call TRBJ2-5; the match to TRBD2 covers 8 bases. Germline loops: CDR1 SEHNR, CDR2 FQNEAQ (reference sequence). The trim removed 7 bases at V and 3 bases at J, leaving 16 bases unmatched. The CDR3 sequence is 17 residues long. In nucleotides, the CDR3 is TGTGCCAGCACAAAAAACCAACTAGCGGTAATAAAAGAGACCCAGTACTTC. Translated, it gives CASTKNQLAVIKETQYF.

This chain links TRBV19 with TRBJ2-7; D possibly corresponds to TRBD1 (5 bases). This CDR3 contains 14 residues. In germline, CDR1 is LNHDA, CDR2 SQIVND (reference sequence). V was cut by 5 bases and J by 4 bases, with 15 bases left in between. CDR3 loop: CASSSRQSLYEQYF. In nucleotides, the CDR3 is TGTGCCAGTAGTTCACGACAGTCCCTTTACGAGCAGTACTTC.

This chain connects TRBV6-4 to TRBJ1-5; a possible D gene is TRBD1 (6 bases). Trimming removed 6 bases at V and 4 bases at J, with 13 bases between. The germline V gene encodes CDR1 MRHNA and CDR2 SNTAGT. The CDR3 contains 14 residues. This CDR3 is CASSYRTENQPQHF. As DNA, the CDR3 is TGTGCCAGCAGCTACAGGACAGAAAATCAGCCCCAGCATTTT.

The chain is built from TRBV6-1 and TRBJ2-7; 8 bases are shared with TRBD1. Germline CDR1 MNHNS, CDR2 SASEGT. The CDR3 length is 16 residues. The J segment lost 2 bases and the V segment lost 2 bases, leaving 8 bases of the junction unmatched. The CDR3 loop reads CASSEWGQGATYEQYF. The DNA of the CDR3 is TGTGCCAGCAGTGAATGGGGGCAGGGGGCAACCTACGAGCAGTACTTC.

The chain uses TRBV5-5 and TRBJ2-3, with a possible D match to TRBD1 (5 bases). The CDR3 covers 15 residues. Germline CDR1 reads SGHKS; CDR2 reads YYEKEE (reference sequence). V gave up 4 bases and J gave up 3 bases, with 15 bases separating them. DNA of the CDR3: TGTGCCAGCAGCCCACTCCCGACAGTTACAGATACGCAGTATTTT. This encodes CASSPLPTVTDTQYF.

The V and J genes are TRBV4-2 and TRBJ2-5; D perhaps matches TRBD2 (6 bases). In germline, CDR1 is LGHNA, CDR2 YNFKEQ. Between the trimmed V and J ends, which lost 0 bases and 0 bases, there was a span of 11 bases. This CDR3 has 16 residues. The CDR3 DNA reads TGTGCCAGCAGCCAAGATCGCGGGGACTACCAAGAGACCCAGTACTTC. Its protein is CASSQDRGDYQETQYF.

Turning to this clone: This sample also contains other DNA sequences that code for the same CDR3. V and J are TRBV30 and TRBJ1-5, with 7 bases that match TRBD1. CDR3 length equals 14 residues. The germline CDR1 and CDR2 sequences are GTSNPN and SVGIG (reference sequence). The V segment lost 3 bases and the J segment 2 bases; nucleotides outside the gene matches: 4. CDR3 sequence reads: CAWRGDRGNQPQHF. CDR3 DNA sequence: TGTGCCTGGAGGGGAGACAGGGGCAATCAGCCCCAGCATTTT.